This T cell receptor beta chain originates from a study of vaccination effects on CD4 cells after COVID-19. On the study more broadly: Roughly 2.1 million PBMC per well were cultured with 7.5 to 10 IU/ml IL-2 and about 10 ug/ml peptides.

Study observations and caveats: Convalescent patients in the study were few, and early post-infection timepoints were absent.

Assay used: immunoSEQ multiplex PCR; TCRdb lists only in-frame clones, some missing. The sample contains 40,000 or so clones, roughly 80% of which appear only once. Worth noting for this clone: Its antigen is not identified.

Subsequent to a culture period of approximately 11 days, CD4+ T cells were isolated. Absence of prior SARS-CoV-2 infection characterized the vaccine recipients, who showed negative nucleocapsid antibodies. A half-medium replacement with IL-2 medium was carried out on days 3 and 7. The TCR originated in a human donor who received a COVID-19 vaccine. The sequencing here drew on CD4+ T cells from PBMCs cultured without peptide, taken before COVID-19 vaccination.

The CDR3 bases are TGTGCCAGTAGTATTCTCCTCTTGGACAGGAACTATGGCTACACCTTC. Protein: CASSILLLDRNYGYTF. This chain links TRBV19 with TRBJ1-2; 7 nucleotides align to TRBD1. This CDR3 contains 16 residues. With 3 bases clipped from V and 2 bases from J, the junction kept 9 bases outside the gene matches. Germline V gene lookup returns CDR1 LNHDA and CDR2 SQIVND (reference sequence).